This passage covers 17 T cell receptor beta chains from one sample sequenced in a study of early T cells in non-severe SARS-CoV-2 infection (dated by TCRdb to the early 2020s). Libraries were built with 5' RACE. For sequencing, a NextSeq 500 was employed. TCRdb reran the public reads through fastp at Q25 and MiXCR, keeping productive beta chains. Each entry merges the rows of one CDR3 protein and shows their most common DNA and genes. Recorded for this sample are about 39,000 distinct CDR3 sequences; 3% to 4% of them occurred a single time. More than 2.5% of the sample is taken by the ten largest. Source material: whole blood. These receptors were taken from an adult who was a healthcare worker with PCR-confirmed SARS-CoV-2 infection or an uninfected control (not recorded which).

This clonotype was found a few times. The chain links TRBV14 to TRBJ2-3; 13 bases are a match to TRBD2. The V and J ends lost 6 bases and 1 base, in that order; junction bases with no gene match: 7. This CDR3 spans 17 amino acids. Germline CDR1 reads SGHDN; CDR2 reads FVKESK. The CDR3: CASRGLAGAGRTDTQYF. The CDR3 DNA sequence: TGTGCCAGCAGAGGACTAGCGGGAGCGGGCCGCACAGATACGCAGTATTTT.

A word on this clonotype: Given a much more abundant clone one base away, this may be a read error. It is unclear where the CDR3 begins or ends on the DNA, so no DNA is shown, and the CDR3 is as TCRdb lists it. This chain uses TRBV29-1 with TRBJ1-2. The CDR3 is made up of 11 amino acids, end residues included. Germline V CDR1 and CDR2: SQVTM, ANQGSEA. This CDR3 reads CSGQGPYGCTF.

This clonotype was counted ten times or more. The V and J genes are TRBV6-2 or TRBV6-3 and TRBJ2-5; D gene uncertain. Germline values: CDR1 MNHEY, CDR2 SVGEGT. The V gene lost 0 bases and the J gene lost 5 bases, with 19 bases spanning the gap. The CDR3 consists of 17 residues. The CDR3 coding sequence is TGTGCCAGCAGTTACTCGGTATCCGGAAACCACCCGGAGACCCAGTACTTC. As protein: CASSYSVSGNHPETQYF.

This clonotype was seen ten or more times. The chain employs TRBV24-1 and TRBJ2-5; D may correspond to TRBD1 or TRBD2 (6 bases each). Between the trimmed V and J ends, which lost 7 bases and 5 bases, there was a span of 13 bases. Per the germline V gene, CDR1 is KGHDR and CDR2 is SFDVKD. The CDR3 spans 13 residues. As DNA, the CDR3 is TGTGCCACCAGCGAAGGGGGGAGGGAGACCCAGTACTTC. As protein: CATSEGGRETQYF.

This clonotype was recorded at least ten times. The chain combines TRBV5-1 with TRBJ1-6; 8 bases are shared with TRBD1. V lost 4 bases to trimming and J lost 9 bases; unmatched junction nucleotides: 6. There are 14 residues in the CDR3. Germline V gene lookup returns CDR1 SGHRS and CDR2 YFSETQ. CDR3 DNA: TGCGCCAGCAGCAACGGACAGGGTAGTTCACCCCTCCACTTT. Protein sequence: CASSNGQGSSPLHF.

The chain recombines TRBV19 with TRBJ2-7; D is tentatively TRBD1 or TRBD2 (7 bases each). V was trimmed by 9 bases and J by 6 bases, leaving 18 bases between them. Germline CDR1 reads LNHDA; CDR2 reads SQIVND (reference sequence). There are 13 residues in the CDR3. CDR3 sequence: CASCPGGGLEQYF. The CDR3 DNA is TGTGCCAGCTGTCCAGGGGGGGGGCTCGAGCAGTACTTC.

This clonotype was seen at least ten times. V gene TRBV20-1 combines with J gene TRBJ2-2, with D possibly being TRBD1 or TRBD2 (5 bases each). Trimming removed 0 bases from V and 4 bases from J, with 12 bases in between. This CDR3 spans 15 amino acids. Germline CDR1 DFQATT, CDR2 SNEGSKA (reference sequence). The CDR3 region is CSARDTRGGTGELFF. CDR3 nucleotides: TGCAGTGCTAGAGACACTAGGGGTGGCACCGGGGAGCTGTTTTTT.

Many counts were recorded for this clonotype. This rearrangement joins TRBV20-1 to TRBJ2-1; TRBD1 aligns across 9 bases. There are 15 residues in the CDR3. The ends lost 6 bases at V and 4 bases at J; junction bases unmatched: 10. The V gene's germline CDR1 is DFQATT and CDR2 SNEGSKA (reference sequence). CDR3 loop: CSAPPATGGYNEQFF. The CDR3 region has the DNA TGCAGTGCCCCCCCAGCGACAGGGGGTTACAATGAGCAGTTCTTC.

Ten or more counts support this clonotype. Compared with germline, one end of the junction differs, possibly owing to a read error. The rearrangement uses TRBV7-2 and TRBJ2-7, with a tentative D call TRBD1 (5 bases). Germline CDR1 SGHTA, CDR2 FQGNSA. The CDR3 length is 15 residues. Here the CDR3 DNA reads TGTGCCAGCAGTTTAGGAGCAGGGCTTTCCTACGAGCAGTACTTC. Its translation is CASSLGAGLSYEQYF.

This clonotype has a count of ten or more. This chain joins TRBV12-5 and TRBJ1-1, with D unresolved. The germline CDR1 and CDR2 sequences are LGHNT and FRNRAP. There are 12 residues in the CDR3. The ends were cut back, 5 bases at V and 4 bases at J, with 8 bases in the middle. CDR3 DNA sequence: TGTGCTAGTGGTGAAACATTCACTGAAGCTTTCTTT. Protein product: CASGETFTEAFF.

This clonotype has ten or more counts. The chain links TRBV29-1 to TRBJ1-1, with TRBD1 matching 7 bases. The CDR3 sequence is 13 residues long. From germline, CDR1 is SQVTM and CDR2 ANQGSEA. V shed 5 bases and J 2 bases; nucleotides not matched to a gene: 5. CDR3 in amino acids: CSVRTGGNTEAFF. CDR3 DNA sequence: TGCAGCGTTCGGACAGGAGGTAACACTGAAGCTTTCTTT.

There are a few counts of this clonotype. CDR3 sequence (DNA): TGCAGCGTCAAAAATGACAGGACGGTTAATTCACCCCTCCACTTT. Its protein product is CSVKNDRTVNSPLHF. V and J are TRBV29-1 and TRBJ1-6; D is perhaps TRBD1 (6 bases). V lost 6 bases to trimming and J lost 6 bases, with 18 bases between them. The germline V gene encodes CDR1 SQVTM and CDR2 ANQGSEA. CDR3 length: 15 amino acids.

As concerns this clonotype: This may stem from a read error, because a much larger clone lies one nucleotide away. The chain combines TRBV2 with TRBJ2-3; D is possibly TRBD1 or TRBD2 (6 bases each). Looked up from germline, CDR1 is SNHLY and CDR2 is FYNNEI. The germline V and J ends were trimmed by 8 bases and 7 bases, with 25 bases remaining between them. CDR3 size: 16 residues. CDR3 coding DNA: TGTGCCAGCGGCCTGGGGGGACAACGGATGCGAAATACGCAGTATTTT. It specifies CASGLGGQRMRNTQYF.

The chain employs TRBV7-9 and TRBJ2-1; 8 nucleotides align to TRBD2. This CDR3 has 16 amino acids. Germline V gene data show CDR1 as SEHNR and CDR2 as FQNEAQ (reference sequence). Germline trimming cut 5 bases from V and 3 bases from J; bases unmatched to any gene: 9. CDR3 amino acids: CASSAKTGTSYNEQFF. DNA of the CDR3: TGTGCCAGCAGCGCGAAAACCGGGACTAGCTACAATGAGCAGTTCTTC.

There are many counts of this clonotype. The gene calls are TRBV4-1 and TRBJ2-7; the D gene is possibly TRBD2 (5 bases). With 4 bases removed from V and 5 bases from J, the gap between germline ends came to 24 bases. Germline-derived CDR1 and CDR2 are MGHRA and YSYEKL. The CDR3 covers 17 residues. CDR3 bases: TGCGCCAGCAGCCCCGGACCTTTCGCCGGGGATGGCCACGAGCAGTACTTC. Residues: CASSPGPFAGDGHEQYF.

This clonotype was observed many times. The chain combines TRBV19 with TRBJ2-3; 9 nucleotides agree with TRBD2. V lost 5 bases to trimming and J lost 6 bases; unmatched junction nucleotides: 6. The CDR3 extends over 14 amino acids. From germline, CDR1 is LNHDA and CDR2 SQIVND (reference sequence). CDR3 sequence (DNA): TGTGCCAGTAGTCCGAGCGGGGGGATGGATACGCAGTATTTT. As protein: CASSPSGGMDTQYF.

This chain uses TRBV12-5 with TRBJ1-1, with D perhaps TRBD1 (5 bases). This CDR3 contains 15 residues. V was shortened by 6 bases and J by 3 bases, with 17 bases between the two germline ends. Germline loops: CDR1 LGHNT, CDR2 FRNRAP. CDR3 nucleotide sequence: TGTGCTAGTGGGGCCCACAGGTCTCAAGACACTGAAGCTTTCTTT. Protein product: CASGAHRSQDTEAFF.